This T cell receptor (beta chain) emerged from a study of T cell clonotyping in hematopoietic cell transplantation. Comments on this clone: The antigen is not known.

TCRdb keeps only in-frame clones here, not all; method: immunoSEQ multiplex PCR. Of 5,000 or so clones in the sample, around 78% were seen once. The junction had 7 bases not matched to a gene; V was cut back by 5 bases and J by 11 bases. Germline loops: CDR1 MNHNS, CDR2 SASEGT. This CDR3 contains 13 residues. Study-wide points: Without cell sorting, CD4 versus CD8 contributions remain unresolved. Pathologically expanded recipient clonotypes increased progressively from day 30 to day 180 as diversity fell.

Samples: about 28 days before transplant, then days 30, 100 and 180 after. This sequence joins TRBV6-1 and TRBJ2-1; 9 positions agree with TRBD1. The origin of this receptor is a male patient aged 55 to 69 who had an allogeneic stem cell transplant from an unrelated donor, so the T cells may come from the graft donor. Some clones in this sample may be carry-over from other donors' samples. This specimen consisted of peripheral blood mononuclear cells, obtained 30 days after allogeneic stem cell transplant. The CDR3 coding sequence is TGTGCCAGCAGTCGGGACAGGGCCATGCAGCAGTTCTTC. Residues: CASSRDRAMQQFF.